Listed here is a single T cell receptor beta chain. Under the authors' procedure: Estimates of nucleated cell counts were drawn from the amplification of reference gene primers. Assay used: immunoSEQ multiplex PCR; TCRdb lists only in-frame clones, some missing. From that table come the V and J calls and clone size; the DNA was used to work out D and trimming. The table has around 40,000 clones, roughly 87% seen once; the top ten hold around 4.5%. V lost 2 bases and J lost 2, with 13 bases in between. CDR3 length: 14 residues. Germline V gene sequence: CDR1 GTSNPN, CDR2 SVGIG (reference sequence). The record originates from a study of blood T cell repertoires in COVID-19. Overall study: The samples span acute and convalescent COVID-19 from the United States, Italy and Spain. The cDNA or gDNA used as material had been derived from T cells, B-cell-depleted T cells, or PBMCs.

The chain is built from TRBV30 and TRBJ2-7, with D unclear. The source is a man between 60 and 75 years old with COVID-19, enrolled during active disease. The source material was peripheral blood. The CDR3 nucleotides are TGTGCCTGGAGTCCGTTGGGCAGACCCTACGAGCAGTACTTC. Its protein is CAWSPLGRPYEQYF. Based on the CDR3 plus reference TRBV30 and TRBJ2-7, the full variable domain is SQTIHQWPATLVQPVGSPLSLECTVEGTSNPNLYWYRQAAGRGLQLLFYSVGIGQISSEVPQNLSASRPQDRQFILSSKKLLLSDSGFYLCAWSPLGRPYEQYFGPGTRLTVT.